The 30 T cell receptor beta chains given below trace back to one sample, sequenced in a study of blood T cell repertoires in COVID-19. Measured with immunoSEQ multiplex PCR; TCRdb has only the in-frame clones, and not every one. This table holds roughly 240,000 clones, approximately 82% found once. The sequencing sample was made of peripheral blood. Receptors were obtained from a man aged 35-49 years who had recovered from COVID-19.

The CDR3 sequence is CASSAWTSGSRDTQYF. The DNA of the CDR3 is TGTGCCAGCAGCGCCTGGACTAGCGGGAGCCGGGATACGCAGTATTTT. The chain couples TRBV11-2 to TRBJ2-3, with 13 bases lining up with TRBD2. This CDR3 has 16 residues. Germline V gene lookup returns CDR1 SGHAT and CDR2 FQNNGV. V dropped 5 bases and J dropped 6; count of bases not matched to a gene: 8.

The chain links TRBV6-5 to TRBJ2-7; a weak D match, TRBD1 (6 bases). The CDR3 covers 13 residues. In germline, CDR1 is MNHEY, CDR2 SVGAGI. Trimming took off 6 bases at V and 1 base at J, with 10 bases between the two ends. The DNA for the CDR3 is TGTGCCAGCAGCACAGGGCTGTCCTACGAGCAGTACTTC. This translates into CASSTGLSYEQYF.

J is TRBJ2-7 and V is TRBV19; possibly TRBD1 for D (5 bases). The CDR3 covers 14 residues. Trimming removed 3 bases from V and 0 bases from J, with 9 bases in between. CDR1 is LNHDA and CDR2 is SQIVND in the germline V gene (reference sequence). The chain's CDR3 is CASSIVGVSYEQYF. Written as DNA, the CDR3 is TGTGCCAGTAGTATTGTAGGGGTCTCCTACGAGCAGTACTTC.

V gene TRBV2 combines with J gene TRBJ1-6; perhaps TRBD1 as D (6 bases). V gave up 8 bases and J gave up 2 bases, with 13 bases separating them. Germline V gene data show CDR1 as SNHLY and CDR2 as FYNNEI. This CDR3 is 15 amino acids long. For the CDR3, the DNA is TGTGCCAGCGAAGGGGGTAGAACCTATAATTCACCCCTCCACTTT. Translated, it gives CASEGGRTYNSPLHF.

Remarks on this clone: The same CDR3 also results from other DNA sequences found in this sample. The rearrangement uses TRBV7-6 and TRBJ2-1, with 11 bases that match TRBD2. J was trimmed by 10 bases and V by 1 base; bases with no gene match: 6. This CDR3 contains 15 residues. Germline V lookup: CDR1 SGHVS, CDR2 FNYEAQ. For the CDR3, the DNA is TGTGCCAGCAGCTTAGTAGCGGGGGGGCCTGGGGAGCAGTTCTTC. It encodes CASSLVAGGPGEQFF.

The sample holds one count of this clone. V is TRBV30 and J is TRBJ1-5; 9 bases line up with TRBD1. This CDR3 spans 14 amino acids. The junction had 6 bases not matched to a gene; V was cut back by 3 bases and J by 6 bases. The V gene's germline CDR1 is GTSNPN and CDR2 SVGIG (reference sequence). The CDR3 region is CAWSPGDRVQPQHF. Here the CDR3 DNA reads TGTGCCTGGAGCCCAGGGGACAGGGTTCAGCCCCAGCATTTT.

The chain has TRBV18 and TRBJ1-2; 8 nucleotides line up with TRBD1. With V trimmed by 3 bases and J by 4 bases, 4 bases remained unmatched. The CDR3 extends over 14 amino acids. Germline-derived CDR1 and CDR2 are KGHSH and LQKENI. CDR3 in amino acids: CASSPDRAAYGYTF. The CDR3 DNA reads TGTGCCAGCTCACCGGACAGGGCGGCCTATGGCTACACCTTC.

The genes are TRBV6-6 and TRBJ2-7, with D possibly TRBD1 on 5 matching bases. This CDR3 is 16 amino acids long. Germline CDR1 is MNHNY and CDR2 is SVGAGI (reference sequence). V shed 2 bases and J shed 1 base, with 15 bases lying between them. The CDR3 region has the DNA TGTGCCAGCAGTTACCCTCGACAGACACTATCCTACGAGCAGTACTTC. This sequence encodes CASSYPRQTLSYEQYF.

The chain is built from TRBV11-2 and TRBJ1-2; D might be TRBD1 (6 bases). Germline V gene sequence: CDR1 SGHAT, CDR2 FQNNGV. The CDR3 is 12 amino acids. With 5 bases removed from V and 4 bases from J, the gap between germline ends came to 8 bases. The CDR3 DNA reads as TGTGCCAGCAGCCAACAGGGCTATGGCTACACCTTC. This encodes CASSQQGYGYTF.

The V and J genes are TRBV10-3 and TRBJ1-1; possibly TRBD1 for D (6 bases). The CDR3 covers 15 residues. V lost 7 bases to trimming and J lost 5 bases, with 20 bases between them. Germline V gene lookup returns CDR1 ENHRY and CDR2 SYGVKD. In DNA, the CDR3 is TGTGCCATCATGAAACAGGGAGGGGGGGATACTGAAGCTTTCTTT. Amino acid sequence: CAIMKQGGGDTEAFF.

The V and J genes are TRBV11-3 and TRBJ2-1, with TRBD2 matching 14 bases. The CDR3 covers 18 residues. Germline V gene sequence: CDR1 SGHNT, CDR2 YENEEA. The trim removed 4 bases at V and 3 bases at J, leaving 8 bases unmatched. The CDR3 loop is CASSSSTSGGDNYNEQFF. Written as DNA, the CDR3 is TGTGCCAGCAGCTCTTCGACTAGCGGGGGGGATAACTACAATGAGCAGTTCTTC.

The V gene is TRBV19, the J gene TRBJ2-3; 13 nucleotides line up with TRBD2. The CDR3 has 17 amino acids. Germline assignment: CDR1 LNHDA and CDR2 SQIVND (reference sequence). V was clipped by 5 bases and J by 2 bases; unmatched bases: 7. The CDR3 DNA follows: TGTGCCAGTAGTCTCCGACTAGCGGGGGGCATCACAGATACGCAGTATTTT. Its protein is CASSLRLAGGITDTQYF.

In this sample, this clone turned up a few times. The V and J genes are TRBV11-3 and TRBJ1-1, with D possibly TRBD1 on 5 matching bases. This CDR3 has 13 amino acids. Germline V gene data show CDR1 as SGHNT and CDR2 as YENEEA. Trimming cost V 4 bases and J 5 bases, with 11 bases left between them. The CDR3: CASSWGGDTEAFF. In DNA form, the CDR3 reads TGTGCCAGCAGCTGGGGCGGGGATACTGAAGCTTTCTTT.

The chain carries TRBV19 and TRBJ1-1; tentative D call: TRBD1 (5 bases). CDR3 size: 14 residues. Germline CDR1 LNHDA, CDR2 SQIVND (reference sequence). V was cut by 6 bases and J by 0 bases, with 11 bases left in between. The CDR3, as DNA: TGTGCCAGTAGATCGGAGGGACTGAACACTGAAGCTTTCTTT. Protein: CASRSEGLNTEAFF. The whole variable domain, filled in from reference TRBV19 and TRBJ1-1, reads DGGITQSPKYLFRKEGQNVTLSCEQNLNHDAMYWYRQDPGQGLRLIYYSQIVNDFQKGDIAEGYSVSREKKESFPLTVTSAQKNPTAFYLCASRSEGLNTEAFFGQGTRLTVV.

The chain employs TRBV2 and TRBJ2-5, with TRBD2 matching over 7 bases. This CDR3 has 13 residues. V lost 8 bases to trimming and J lost 3 bases; unmatched junction nucleotides: 6. Looked up from germline, CDR1 is SNHLY and CDR2 is FYNNEI. DNA for the CDR3: TGTGCCAGCTGCGGGAGTATGGAAGAGACCCAGTACTTC. Translation: CASCGSMEETQYF.

CDR3 nucleotides: TGTGCCAGCAGCCGAGATGGGACAGGGAACAATTCACCCCTCCACTTT. This translates into CASSRDGTGNNSPLHF. V usage is TRBV7-8 and J usage is TRBJ1-6, with 9 bases aligning to TRBD1. J was trimmed by 7 bases and V by 5 bases; bases with no gene match: 9. This CDR3 is built from 16 residues. CDR1 and CDR2 from the germline V gene are SGHVS and FQNEAQ.

V is TRBV23-1 and J is TRBJ2-7; 8 bases line up with TRBD1. TRBV23-1 falls under the ORF class, with uncertain function. The CDR3 has 16 residues. V shed 0 bases and J 4 bases; nucleotides not matched to a gene: 8. Here the CDR3 DNA reads TGCGCCAGCAGTCAATCTCCCAGGGGGCTAAATTACGAGCAGTACTTC. Its translation is CASSQSPRGLNYEQYF.

The chain links TRBV6-1 to TRBJ2-1, with 13 bases that match TRBD2. Looked up from germline, CDR1 is MNHNS and CDR2 is SASEGT. With 0 bases clipped from V and 2 bases from J, the junction kept 7 bases outside the gene matches. The CDR3 totals 19 residues. The CDR3 DNA follows: TGTGCCAGCAGTGAAGCAGGACTAGCGGGGGTATCCACCTACAATGAGCAGTTCTTC. Encoded protein: CASSEAGLAGVSTYNEQFF.

The chain has TRBV5-4 and TRBJ1-4; 10 nucleotides line up with TRBD1. CDR3 length: 15 residues. Germline CDR1 is SGHNT and CDR2 is YYREEE (reference sequence). Losses at the gene ends were 3 bases for V and 6 bases for J; bases not matched to a gene: 5. The CDR3 DNA follows: TGTGCCAGCAGCTCCGCCGGGACAGGGGATGAAAAACTGTTTTTT. Translating gives CASSSAGTGDEKLFF. The full variable domain, its missing parts supplied by reference TRBV5-4 and TRBJ1-4, is ETGVTQSPTHLIKTRGQQVTLRCSSQSGHNTVSWYQQALGQGPQFIFQYYREEENGRGNFPPRFSGLQFPNYSSELNVNALELDDSALYLCASSSAGTGDEKLFFGSGTQLSVL.

The genes are TRBV5-1 and TRBJ1-5; 8 nucleotides match TRBD1. V lost 0 bases and J lost 4; bases outside the gene matches: 3. The CDR3 spans 15 residues. CDR1 is SGHRS, CDR2 YFSETQ, per germline. This CDR3 is CASSLGTGLNQPQHF. DNA for the CDR3: TGCGCCAGCAGCTTGGGGACAGGGTTGAATCAGCCCCAGCATTTT.

The CDR3 here is CASSTPGGTEAFF. Written as DNA, the CDR3 is TGTGCCAGCAGTACCCCCGGGGGCACTGAAGCTTTCTTT. This rearrangement joins TRBV6-5 to TRBJ1-1; TRBD1 might be the D (5 bases). Trimming stripped 5 bases from V and 4 bases from J, with 11 bases between. The CDR3 is 13 residues long. Germline values: CDR1 MNHEY, CDR2 SVGAGI.

The chain uses TRBV10-1 and TRBJ2-2; tentatively, D is TRBD2 (5 bases). The V gene's germline CDR1 is WNHNN and CDR2 SYGVQD (reference sequence). This CDR3 contains 15 residues. V dropped 6 bases and J dropped 0 bases, with 11 bases sitting between them. In DNA, the CDR3 is TGCGCCAGCAGGAAGGAGGAGTCGAACACCGGGGAGCTGTTTTTT. Translated, it gives CASRKEESNTGELFF.

The chain has TRBV9 and TRBJ2-1, with 7 bases that match TRBD2. V lost 0 bases to trimming and J lost 6 bases; unmatched junction nucleotides: 6. Germline CDR1 is SGDLS and CDR2 is YYNGEE. CDR3 size: 15 residues. CDR3 DNA sequence: TGTGCCAGCAGCGTAGGGGCGGGAGTAGGCAATGAGCAGTTCTTC. As protein: CASSVGAGVGNEQFF.

This sequence joins TRBV5-1 and TRBJ1-1, with no clear D. V lost 2 bases and J lost 3, with 14 bases in between. There are 15 residues in the CDR3. Germline values: CDR1 SGHRS, CDR2 YFSETQ. CDR3 amino acids: CASSFSTPRDTEAFF. In DNA, the CDR3 is TGCGCCAGCAGCTTTTCTACCCCGCGGGACACTGAAGCTTTCTTT.

The chain has TRBV27 and TRBJ1-2; TRBD1 might be the D (5 bases). Germline-derived CDR1 and CDR2 are MNHEY and SMNVEV (reference sequence). This CDR3 has 17 amino acids. The V end was cut by 3 bases, the J end by 1 base, with 18 bases between. CDR3 sequence reads: CASSLSTKGLNNYGYTF. The CDR3 DNA reads as TGTGCCAGCAGTTTGTCTACAAAGGGACTAAATAACTATGGCTACACCTTC.

This clone appeared a few times. The chain employs TRBV5-4 and TRBJ2-7; 7 bases are a match to TRBD2. This CDR3 is built from 13 residues. CDR1 and CDR2 from the germline V gene are SGHNT and YYREEE (reference sequence). Trimming took 0 bases from V and 5 from J; bases not matched to a gene: 2. The CDR3 sequence: CASSLASGDEQYF. The CDR3 region has the DNA TGTGCCAGCAGCTTGGCCAGCGGGGACGAGCAGTACTTC.

V and J are TRBV24-1 and TRBJ2-3; D perhaps matches TRBD1 (6 bases). This CDR3 spans 18 amino acids. V lost 4 bases and J lost 11, with 30 bases in between. CDR1 and CDR2 from the germline V gene are KGHDR and SFDVKD. CDR3 in DNA: TGTGCCACCAGTGAATCAGATCCTGGACAGAGCATCTTGGTGGGGCAGTATTTT. Its translation: CATSESDPGQSILVGQYF.

The V and J genes are TRBV5-1 and TRBJ1-2; tentatively, D is TRBD1 (6 bases). The CDR3 loop spans 12 amino acids. Trimming stripped 2 bases from V and 7 bases from J, with 9 bases between. Germline V lookup: CDR1 SGHRS, CDR2 YFSETQ. This chain's CDR3 is CASSFRGVGYTF. DNA of the CDR3: TGCGCCAGCAGCTTCAGGGGTGTTGGCTACACCTTC.

V gene TRBV4-3 combines with J gene TRBJ2-5, with 7 bases fitting TRBD2. The CDR3 sequence is 15 residues long. V shed 4 bases and J 2 bases; nucleotides not matched to a gene: 7. Germline CDR1 reads LGHNA; CDR2 reads YSLEER. CDR3 sequence: CASSPLLAWQETQYF. The CDR3 DNA is TGCGCCAGCAGCCCCCTACTAGCGTGGCAAGAGACCCAGTACTTC.

This clone was recorded a few times. The CDR3 DNA reads as TGTGCCAGTCTGGGGAGAAGGGAGAATAACTATGGCTACACCTTC. This gives the protein CASLGRRENNYGYTF. The chain employs TRBV2 and TRBJ1-2; the D is unclear. Looked up from germline, CDR1 is SNHLY and CDR2 is FYNNEI. Deletions cut 9 bases from V and 1 base from J, with 18 bases between. The CDR3 consists of 15 residues.